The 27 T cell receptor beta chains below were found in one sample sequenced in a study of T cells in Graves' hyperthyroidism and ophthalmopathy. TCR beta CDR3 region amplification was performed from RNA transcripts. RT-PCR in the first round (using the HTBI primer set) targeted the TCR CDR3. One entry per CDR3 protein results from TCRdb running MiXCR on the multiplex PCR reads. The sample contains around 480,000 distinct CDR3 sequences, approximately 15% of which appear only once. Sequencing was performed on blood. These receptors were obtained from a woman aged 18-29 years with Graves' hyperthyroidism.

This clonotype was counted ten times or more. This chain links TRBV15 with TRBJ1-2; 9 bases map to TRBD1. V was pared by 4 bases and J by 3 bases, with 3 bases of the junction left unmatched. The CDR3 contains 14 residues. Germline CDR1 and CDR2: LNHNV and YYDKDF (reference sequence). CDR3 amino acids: CATSMTGGDYGYTF. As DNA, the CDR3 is TGTGCCACCAGCATGACAGGGGGGGACTATGGCTACACCTTC.

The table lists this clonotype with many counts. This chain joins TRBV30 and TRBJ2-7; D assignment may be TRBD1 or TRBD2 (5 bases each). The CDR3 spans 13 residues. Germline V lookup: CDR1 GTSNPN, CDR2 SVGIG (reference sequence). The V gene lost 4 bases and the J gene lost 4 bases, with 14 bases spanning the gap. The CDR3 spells CAWKTGPGYEQYF. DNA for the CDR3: TGTGCCTGGAAAACGGGGCCAGGATACGAGCAGTACTTC. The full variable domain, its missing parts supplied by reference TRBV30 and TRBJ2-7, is SQTIHQWPATLVQPVGSPLSLECTVEGTSNPNLYWYRQAAGRGLQLLFYSVGIGQISSEVPQNLSASRPQDRQFILSSKKLLLSDSGFYLCAWKTGPGYEQYFGPGTRLTVT.

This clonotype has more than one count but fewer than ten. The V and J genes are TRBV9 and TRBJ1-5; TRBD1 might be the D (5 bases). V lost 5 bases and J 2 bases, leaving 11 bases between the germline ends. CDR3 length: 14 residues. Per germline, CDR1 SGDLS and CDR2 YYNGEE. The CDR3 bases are TGTGCCAGCAGAGCAGACAGAGGCAATCAGCCCCAGCATTTT. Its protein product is CASRADRGNQPQHF.

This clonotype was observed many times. The DNA for the CDR3 is TGTGCCAGCTCACCACCGAAGGGGGCGCATACTGAAGCTTTCTTT. Its protein is CASSPPKGAHTEAFF. The rearrangement uses TRBV18 and TRBJ1-1; 7 positions match TRBD1. The CDR3 loop spans 15 amino acids. CDR1 is KGHSH, CDR2 LQKENI, per germline. Losses at the gene ends were 0 bases for V and 5 bases for J; bases not matched to a gene: 6.

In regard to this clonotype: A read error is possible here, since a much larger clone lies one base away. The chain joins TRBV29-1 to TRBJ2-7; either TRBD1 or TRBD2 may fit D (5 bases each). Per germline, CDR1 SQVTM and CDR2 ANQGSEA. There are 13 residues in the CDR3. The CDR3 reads CSVEGGGAYVQYF. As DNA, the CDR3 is TGCAGCGTTGAAGGTGGGGGAGCGTACGTGCAGTACTTC.

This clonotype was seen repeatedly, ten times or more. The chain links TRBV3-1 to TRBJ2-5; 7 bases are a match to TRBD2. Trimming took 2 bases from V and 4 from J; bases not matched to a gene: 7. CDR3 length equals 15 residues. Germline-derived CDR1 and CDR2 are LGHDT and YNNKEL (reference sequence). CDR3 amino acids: CASSQLTTGGETQYF. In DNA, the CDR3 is TGTGCCAGCAGCCAACTGACGACGGGAGGAGAGACCCAGTACTTC.

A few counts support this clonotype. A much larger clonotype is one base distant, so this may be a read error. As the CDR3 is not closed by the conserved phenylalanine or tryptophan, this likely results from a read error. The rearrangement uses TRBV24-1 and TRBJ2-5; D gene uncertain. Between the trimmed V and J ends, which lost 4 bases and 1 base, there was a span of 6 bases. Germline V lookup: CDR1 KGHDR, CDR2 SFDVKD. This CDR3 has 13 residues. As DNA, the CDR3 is TGTGCCACCAGTGAGGGGATCCAAGAGACCCAGTACCTC. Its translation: CATSEGIQETQYL.

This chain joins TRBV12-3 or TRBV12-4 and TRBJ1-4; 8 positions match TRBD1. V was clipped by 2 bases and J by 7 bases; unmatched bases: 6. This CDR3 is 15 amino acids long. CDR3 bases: TGTGCCAGCAGTTTATCAGGGGGCTCGAGTGAAAAACTGTTTTTT. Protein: CASSLSGGSSEKLFF.

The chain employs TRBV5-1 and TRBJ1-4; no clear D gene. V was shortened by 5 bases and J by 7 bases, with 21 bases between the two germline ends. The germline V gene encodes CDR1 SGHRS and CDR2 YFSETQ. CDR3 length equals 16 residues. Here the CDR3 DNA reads TGCGCCAGCAGTCTTCGTTCGGCCGGGTCGGGTGAAAAACTGTTTTTT. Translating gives CASSLRSAGSGEKLFF.

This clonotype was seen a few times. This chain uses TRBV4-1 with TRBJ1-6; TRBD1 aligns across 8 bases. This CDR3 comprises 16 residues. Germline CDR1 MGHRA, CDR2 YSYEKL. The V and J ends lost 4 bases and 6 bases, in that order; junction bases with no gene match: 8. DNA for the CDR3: TGCGCCAGCAGCCCCTTGGGACAGGCCTTTAATTCACCCCTCCACTTT. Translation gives CASSPLGQAFNSPLHF.

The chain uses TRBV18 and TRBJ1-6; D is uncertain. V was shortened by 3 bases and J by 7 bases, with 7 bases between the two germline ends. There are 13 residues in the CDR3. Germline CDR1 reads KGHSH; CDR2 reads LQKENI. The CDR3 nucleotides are TGTGCCAGCTCACCCTCAGAGAATTCACCCCTCCACTTT. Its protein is CASSPSENSPLHF.

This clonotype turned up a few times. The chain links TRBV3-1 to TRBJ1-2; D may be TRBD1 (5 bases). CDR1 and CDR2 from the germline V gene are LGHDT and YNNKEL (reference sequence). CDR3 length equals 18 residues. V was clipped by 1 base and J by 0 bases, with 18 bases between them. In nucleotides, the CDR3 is TGTGCCAGCAGCCAAGGGTGGCAGGGCAAGAAGGCTAACTATGGCTACACCTTC. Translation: CASSQGWQGKKANYGYTF.

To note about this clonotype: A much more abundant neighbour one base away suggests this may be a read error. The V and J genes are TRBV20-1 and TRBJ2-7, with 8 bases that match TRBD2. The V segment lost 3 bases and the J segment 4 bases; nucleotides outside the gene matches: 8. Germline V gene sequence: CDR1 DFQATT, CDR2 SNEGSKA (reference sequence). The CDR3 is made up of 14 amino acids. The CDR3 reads CSASSSGSSYEQYF. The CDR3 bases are TGCAGTGCTAGTTCCAGCGGGAGTAGTTACGAGCAGTACTTC.

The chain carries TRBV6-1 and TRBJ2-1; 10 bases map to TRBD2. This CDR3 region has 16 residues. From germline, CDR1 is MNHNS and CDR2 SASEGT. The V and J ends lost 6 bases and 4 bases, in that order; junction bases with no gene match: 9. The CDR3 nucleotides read TGTGCCAGCAGCACCTTTCTAGCGGGAGAATACAATGAGCAGTTCTTC. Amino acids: CASSTFLAGEYNEQFF.

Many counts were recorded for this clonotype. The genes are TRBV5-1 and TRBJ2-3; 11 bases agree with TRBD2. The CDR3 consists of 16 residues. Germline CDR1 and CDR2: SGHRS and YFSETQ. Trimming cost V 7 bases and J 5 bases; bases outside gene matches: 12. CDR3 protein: CASSAGTSGIQDTQYF. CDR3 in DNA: TGCGCCAGCTCCGCCGGGACTAGCGGTATTCAAGATACGCAGTATTTT.

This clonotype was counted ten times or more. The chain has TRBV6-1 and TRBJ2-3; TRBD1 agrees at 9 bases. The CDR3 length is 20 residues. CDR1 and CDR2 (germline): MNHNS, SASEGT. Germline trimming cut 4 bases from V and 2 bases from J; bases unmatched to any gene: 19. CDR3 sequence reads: CASSARQGGLGGLSTDTQYF. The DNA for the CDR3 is TGTGCCAGCAGTGCAAGACAGGGGGGTTTAGGGGGCCTGTCCACAGATACGCAGTATTTT.

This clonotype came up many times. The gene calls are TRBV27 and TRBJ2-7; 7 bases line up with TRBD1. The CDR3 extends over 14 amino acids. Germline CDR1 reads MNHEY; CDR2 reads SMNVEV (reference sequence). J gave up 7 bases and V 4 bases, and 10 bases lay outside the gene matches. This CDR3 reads CASSSQGDSEEQYV. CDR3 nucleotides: TGTGCCAGCAGTTCTCAAGGGGACAGTGAAGAGCAGTACGTC.

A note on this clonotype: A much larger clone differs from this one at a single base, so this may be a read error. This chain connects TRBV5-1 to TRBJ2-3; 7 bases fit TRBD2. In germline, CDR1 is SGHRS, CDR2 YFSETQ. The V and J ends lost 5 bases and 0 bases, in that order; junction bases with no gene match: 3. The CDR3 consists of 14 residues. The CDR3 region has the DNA TGCGCCAGCAGACTGCGGGAGAGCACAGATACGCAGTATTTT. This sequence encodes CASRLRESTDTQYF.

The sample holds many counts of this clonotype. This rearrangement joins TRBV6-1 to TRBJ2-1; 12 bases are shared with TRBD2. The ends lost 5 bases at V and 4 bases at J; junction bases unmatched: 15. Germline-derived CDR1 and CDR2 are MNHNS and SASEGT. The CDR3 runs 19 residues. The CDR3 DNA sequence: TGTGCCAGCAGTAGAGGGACTAGCGGGCCGATCGCCTTTTACAATGAGCAGTTCTTC. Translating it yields CASSRGTSGPIAFYNEQFF.

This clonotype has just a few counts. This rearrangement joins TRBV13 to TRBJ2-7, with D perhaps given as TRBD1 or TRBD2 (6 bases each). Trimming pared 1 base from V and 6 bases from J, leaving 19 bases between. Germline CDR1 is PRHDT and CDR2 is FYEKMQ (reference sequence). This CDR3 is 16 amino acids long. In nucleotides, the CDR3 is TGTGCCAGCAGCTTAGCCCGGGACAAGGGAGGTAGCGAGCAGTACTTC. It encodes CASSLARDKGGSEQYF.

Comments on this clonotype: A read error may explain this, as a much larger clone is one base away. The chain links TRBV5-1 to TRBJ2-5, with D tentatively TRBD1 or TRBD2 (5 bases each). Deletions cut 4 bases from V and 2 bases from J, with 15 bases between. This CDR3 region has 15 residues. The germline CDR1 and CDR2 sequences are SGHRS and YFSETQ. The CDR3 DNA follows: TGCGCCAGCAGCCCCTTGGGGGAGACGCAAGAGACCCAGTACTTC. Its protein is CASSPLGETQETQYF.

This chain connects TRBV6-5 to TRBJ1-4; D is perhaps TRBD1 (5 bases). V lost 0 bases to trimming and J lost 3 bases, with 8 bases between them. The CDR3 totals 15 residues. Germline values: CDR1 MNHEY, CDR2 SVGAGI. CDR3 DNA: TGTGCCAGCAGTTACTCCCAGGGAGCTAATGAAAAACTGTTTTTT. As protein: CASSYSQGANEKLFF.

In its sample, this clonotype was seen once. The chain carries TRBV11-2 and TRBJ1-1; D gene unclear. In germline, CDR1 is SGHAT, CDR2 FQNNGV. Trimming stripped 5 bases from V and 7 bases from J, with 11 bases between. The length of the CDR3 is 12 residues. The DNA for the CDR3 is TGTGCCAGCAGCCCGCTTTTGATTGAAGCTTTCTTT. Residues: CASSPLLIEAFF.

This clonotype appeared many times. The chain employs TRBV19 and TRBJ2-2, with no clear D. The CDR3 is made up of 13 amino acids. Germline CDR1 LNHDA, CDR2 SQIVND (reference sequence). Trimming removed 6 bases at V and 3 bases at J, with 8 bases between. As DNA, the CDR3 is TGTGCCAGTAGAGAGAGCCACACCGGGGAGCTGTTTTTT. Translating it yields CASRESHTGELFF.

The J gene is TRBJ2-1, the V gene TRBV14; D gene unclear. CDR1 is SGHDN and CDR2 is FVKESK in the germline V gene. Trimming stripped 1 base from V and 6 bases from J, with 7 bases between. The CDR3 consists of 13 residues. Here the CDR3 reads CASSQVSPNEQFF. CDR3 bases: TGTGCCAGCAGCCAAGTATCTCCCAATGAGCAGTTCTTC. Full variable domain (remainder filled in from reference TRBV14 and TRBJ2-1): EAGVTQFPSHSVIEKGQTVTLRCDPISGHDNLYWYRRVMGKEIKFLLHFVKESKQDESGMPNNRFLAERTGGTYSTLKVQPAELEDSGVYFCASSQVSPNEQFFGPGTRLTVL.

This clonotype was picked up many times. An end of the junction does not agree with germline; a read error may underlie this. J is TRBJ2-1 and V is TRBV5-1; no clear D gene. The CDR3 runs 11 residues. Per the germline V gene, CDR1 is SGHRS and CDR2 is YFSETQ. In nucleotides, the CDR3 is TGTGCCAGCAGCCTCTCCAATGAGCAGTTCTTC. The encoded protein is CASSLSNEQFF.

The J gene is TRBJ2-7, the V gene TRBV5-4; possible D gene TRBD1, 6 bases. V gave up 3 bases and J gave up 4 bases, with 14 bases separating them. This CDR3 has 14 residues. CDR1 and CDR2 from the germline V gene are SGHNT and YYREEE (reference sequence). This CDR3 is CASSSGQYAYEQYF. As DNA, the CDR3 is TGTGCCAGCAGCTCCGGACAGTATGCGTACGAGCAGTACTTC.